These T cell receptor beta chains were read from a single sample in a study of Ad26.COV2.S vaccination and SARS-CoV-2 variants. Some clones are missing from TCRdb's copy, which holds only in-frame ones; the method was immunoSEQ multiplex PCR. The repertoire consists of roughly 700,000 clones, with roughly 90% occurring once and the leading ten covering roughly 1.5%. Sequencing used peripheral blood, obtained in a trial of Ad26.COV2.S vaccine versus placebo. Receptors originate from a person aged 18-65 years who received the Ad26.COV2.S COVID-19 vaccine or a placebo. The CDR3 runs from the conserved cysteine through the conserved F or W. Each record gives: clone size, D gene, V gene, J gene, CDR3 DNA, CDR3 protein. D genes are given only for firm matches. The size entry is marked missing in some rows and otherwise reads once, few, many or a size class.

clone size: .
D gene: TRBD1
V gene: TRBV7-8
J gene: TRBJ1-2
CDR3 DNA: TGTGCCAGCAGCCAGGGACAGCTATATGGCTACACCTTC
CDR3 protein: CASSQGQLYGYTF

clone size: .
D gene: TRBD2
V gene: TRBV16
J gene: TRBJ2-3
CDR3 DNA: TGTGCCAGCAGCCACGGACTAGCGGGACGCACAGATACGCAGTATTTT
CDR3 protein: CASSHGLAGRTDTQYF

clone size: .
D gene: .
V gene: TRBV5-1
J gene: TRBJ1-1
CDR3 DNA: TGCGCCAGCAGCTCCCGACAGTTCACTGAAGCTTTCTTT
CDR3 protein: CASSSRQFTEAFF

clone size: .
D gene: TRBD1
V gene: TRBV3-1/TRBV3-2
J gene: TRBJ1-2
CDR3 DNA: TGTGCCAGCAGCTATTGGGACAGGGCCATTTCCTATGGCTACACCTTC
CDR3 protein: CASSYWDRAISYGYTF

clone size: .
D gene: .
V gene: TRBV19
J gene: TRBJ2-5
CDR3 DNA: TGTGCCAGTAGTATTACAGGGTCCGGTGGGTCCCAGTACTTC
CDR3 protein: CASSITGSGGSQYF

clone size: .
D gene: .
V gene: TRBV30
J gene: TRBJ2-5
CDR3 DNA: TGTGCCTGGAGTACACCGACAGGCCAATGGGGGACCCAGTACTTC
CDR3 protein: CAWSTPTGQWGTQYF

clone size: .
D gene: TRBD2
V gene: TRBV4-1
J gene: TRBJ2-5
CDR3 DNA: TGCGCCAGCAGCCAAGCTAGACTAGCGGAGGGGGAGACCCAGTACTTC
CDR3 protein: CASSQARLAEGETQYF

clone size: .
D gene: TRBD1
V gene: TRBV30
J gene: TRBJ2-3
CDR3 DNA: TGTGCCTGGAGCAACGGACAGGACACAGATACGCAGTATTTT
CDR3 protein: CAWSNGQDTDTQYF

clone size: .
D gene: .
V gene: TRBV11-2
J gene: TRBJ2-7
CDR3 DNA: TGTGCCAGCAGCCAATCCGGGAGATTCTACGAGCAGTACTTC
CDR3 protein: CASSQSGRFYEQYF

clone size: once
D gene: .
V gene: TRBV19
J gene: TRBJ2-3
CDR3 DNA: TGTGCTACAGGGTCCACAGATACGCAGTATTTT
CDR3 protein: CATGSTDTQYF

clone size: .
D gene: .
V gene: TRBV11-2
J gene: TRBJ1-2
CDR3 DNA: TGTGCCAGCAGCTTGGGGGTTTTCGTTGCTAACTATGGCTACACCTTC
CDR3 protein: CASSLGVFVANYGYTF

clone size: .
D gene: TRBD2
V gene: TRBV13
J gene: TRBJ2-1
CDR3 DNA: TGTGCCAGCAGCTTGGCACTAGCGGAATACAATGAGCAGTTCTTC
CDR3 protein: CASSLALAEYNEQFF

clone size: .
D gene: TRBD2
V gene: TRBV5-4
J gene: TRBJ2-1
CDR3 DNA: TGTGCCAGCAGCTTGTTTGTGGGAGGGCCCACCTACAATGAGCAGTTCTTC
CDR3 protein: CASSLFVGGPTYNEQFF

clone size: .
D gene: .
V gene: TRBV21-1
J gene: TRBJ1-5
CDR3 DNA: TGTGCCAGCAGATTGGTCAGGGTCTGTCAGCCCCAGCATTTT
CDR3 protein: CASRLVRVCQPQHF

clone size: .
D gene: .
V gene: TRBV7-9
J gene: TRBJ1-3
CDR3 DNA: TGTGCCAGCTCTGGAAACACCATATATTTT
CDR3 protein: CASSGNTIYF

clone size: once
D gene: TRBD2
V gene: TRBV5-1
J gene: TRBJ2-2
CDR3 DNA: TGCGCCAGCAGCTTGGGGACTAGCGGGGTCGGGGAGCTGTTTTTT
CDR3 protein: CASSLGTSGVGELFF

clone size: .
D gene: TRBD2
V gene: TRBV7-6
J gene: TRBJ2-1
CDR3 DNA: TGTGCCAGCAGCCCCCCTCTAGGGACTAGCAATGAGCAGTTCTTC
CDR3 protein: CASSPPLGTSNEQFF

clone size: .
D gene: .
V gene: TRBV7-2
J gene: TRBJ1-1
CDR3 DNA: TGTGCCAGCAGAGCAGAGTACATGAACACTGAAGCTTTCTTT
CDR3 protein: CASRAEYMNTEAFF

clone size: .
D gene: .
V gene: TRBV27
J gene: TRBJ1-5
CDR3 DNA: TGTGCCAGCAGTTCTCGACAGGTCAATCAGCCCCAGCATTTT
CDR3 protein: CASSSRQVNQPQHF

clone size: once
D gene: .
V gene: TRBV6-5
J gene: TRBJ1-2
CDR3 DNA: TGTGCCAGCAGACACAGTCCAGGATCTAACTATGGCTACACCTTC
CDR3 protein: CASRHSPGSNYGYTF

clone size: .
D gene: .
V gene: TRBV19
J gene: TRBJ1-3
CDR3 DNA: TGTGCCAGTAGTACGGGATTTCTCCGAGGAAACACCATATATTTT
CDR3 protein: CASSTGFLRGNTIYF

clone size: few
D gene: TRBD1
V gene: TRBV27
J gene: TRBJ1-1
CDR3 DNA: TGTGCCAGCAGCCTGACAGGGGGTACTGAAGCTTTCTTT
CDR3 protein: CASSLTGGTEAFF

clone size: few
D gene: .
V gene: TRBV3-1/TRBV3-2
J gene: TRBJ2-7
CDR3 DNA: TGTGCCAGCTCCGCGACGGGTTCCTACGAGCAGTACTTC
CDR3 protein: CASSATGSYEQYF

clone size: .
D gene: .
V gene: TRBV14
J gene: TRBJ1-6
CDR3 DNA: TGTGCCAGCAGCCAAAGGTTCATTCGGGGGAATAATTCACCCCTCCACTTT
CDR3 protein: CASSQRFIRGNNSPLHF

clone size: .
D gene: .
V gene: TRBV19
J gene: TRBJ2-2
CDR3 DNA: TGTGCCAGTAGCCAGGGTCGCGGGGAGCTGTTTTTT
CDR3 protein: CASSQGRGELFF

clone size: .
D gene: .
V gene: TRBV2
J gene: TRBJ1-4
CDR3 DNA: TGTGCCAGCAGTGAATGGGCAGAGAATGAAAAACTGTTTTTT
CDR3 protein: CASSEWAENEKLFF

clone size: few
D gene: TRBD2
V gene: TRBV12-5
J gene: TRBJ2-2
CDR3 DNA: TGTGCTAGTGGTTTGCCCCCCACTAGCGGGGGCCGTACCGGGGAGCTGTTTTTT
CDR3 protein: CASGLPPTSGGRTGELFF

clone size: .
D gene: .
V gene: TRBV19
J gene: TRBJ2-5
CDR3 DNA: TGTGCCAGTAGTCCTCAGGGGAAGGGGAGTCAAGAGACCCAGTACTTC
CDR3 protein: CASSPQGKGSQETQYF

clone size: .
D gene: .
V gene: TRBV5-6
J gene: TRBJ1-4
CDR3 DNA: TGTGCCAGCAGCTTAAATCGAGGGGGTGATGAAAAACTGTTTTTT
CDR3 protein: CASSLNRGGDEKLFF

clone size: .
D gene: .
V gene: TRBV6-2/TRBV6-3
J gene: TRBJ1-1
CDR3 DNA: TGTGCCAGCAGTTACTCGATAGTTGTCGGAGGGATGGACACTGAAGCTTTCTTT
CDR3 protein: CASSYSIVVGGMDTEAFF

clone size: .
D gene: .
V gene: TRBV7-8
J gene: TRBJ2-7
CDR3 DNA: TGTGCCAGCACCCCGAGTCCAGGGGTCGGCTACGAGCAGTACTTC
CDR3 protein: CASTPSPGVGYEQYF

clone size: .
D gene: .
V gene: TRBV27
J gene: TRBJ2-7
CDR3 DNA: TGTGCCAGCAGTTTATTGTACGCGGAGGGATCCTACGAGCAGTACTTC
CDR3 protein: CASSLLYAEGSYEQYF

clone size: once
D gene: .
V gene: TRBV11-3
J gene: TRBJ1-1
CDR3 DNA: TGTGCCAGCAGCTTAGGGGGAAACACTGAAGCTTTCTTT
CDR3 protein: CASSLGGNTEAFF

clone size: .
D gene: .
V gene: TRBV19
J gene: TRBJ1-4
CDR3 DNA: TGTGCCATAGGGGGGCGGCTCGGCGGAACTAATGAAAAACTGTTTTTT
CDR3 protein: CAIGGRLGGTNEKLFF

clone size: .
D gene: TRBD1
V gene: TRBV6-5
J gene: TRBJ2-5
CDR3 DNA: TGTGCCAGCATCAGAGCGGGACAGGGAGGGACCCAGTACTTC
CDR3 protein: CASIRAGQGGTQYF

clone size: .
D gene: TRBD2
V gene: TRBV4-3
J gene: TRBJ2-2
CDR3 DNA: TGCGCCAGCAGCCTTAGCGGGGGGAGCACCGGGGAGCTGTTTTTT
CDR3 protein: CASSLSGGSTGELFF

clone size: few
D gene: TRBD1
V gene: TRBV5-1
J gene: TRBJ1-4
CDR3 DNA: TGCGCCAGCAGCTCCGGGACAGGGAATGAAAAACTGTTTTTT
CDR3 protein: CASSSGTGNEKLFF

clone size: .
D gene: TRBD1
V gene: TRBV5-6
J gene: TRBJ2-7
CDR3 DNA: TGTGCCAGCAGCTACAGGGGGCGCGACTACGAGCAGTACTTC
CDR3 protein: CASSYRGRDYEQYF

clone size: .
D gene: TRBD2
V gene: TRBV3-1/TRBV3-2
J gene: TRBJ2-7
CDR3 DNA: TGTGCCAGCAGCCAAGAACGGACTAGGCGCTCCTACGAGCAGTACTTC
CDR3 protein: CASSQERTRRSYEQYF

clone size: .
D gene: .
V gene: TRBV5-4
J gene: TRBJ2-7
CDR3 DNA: TGTGCCAGCAGCTTTGCGGGCTCCTACGAGCAGTACTTC
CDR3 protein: CASSFAGSYEQYF

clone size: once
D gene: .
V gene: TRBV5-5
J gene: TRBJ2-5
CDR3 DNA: TGTGCCAGCAGCTTGGGGGGTCTCCAAGAGACCCAGTACTTC
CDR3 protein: CASSLGGLQETQYF